This TCR beta chain was identified in a study of T cell repertoires in cytomegalovirus infection. One entry per CDR3 protein, called by TCRdb with MiXCR from the reads. Altogether more than 110,000 distinct CDR3 sequences are present, about 31% being singletons, with the ten largest covering about 50%. Comments on this clonotype: Its antigen remains unknown.

Trimming took 7 bases from V and 4 from J; bases not matched to a gene: 13. Germline V gives CDR1 SNHLY, CDR2 FYNNEI. This CDR3 spans 19 amino acids. The starting material was CD8+ T cells from cultured PBMCs, obtained from culture after CMV antigen stimulation. The V call is TRBV2, the J call TRBJ2-1, with 16 nucleotides matching TRBD2. This receptor was obtained from a human donor in good health (CMV status not recorded). Some clones in this sample may be carry-over from other donors' samples. In DNA form, the CDR3 reads TGTGCCAGCATCGAGGGACCGGGACTAGCGGGGGGGCTGTACAATGAGCAGTTCTTC. Residues: CASIEGPGLAGGLYNEQFF.